Listed below are T cell receptor beta chains from one sample, sequenced in a study of Graves' ophthalmopathy and Graves' hyperthyroidism. TCRdb reprocessed the multiplex PCR reads via MiXCR and lists one record per CDR3 protein. The table records just over 600,000 distinct CDR3 sequences, about a fifth of them present only once. Input material: peripheral blood. These TCRs come from a woman between 18 and 29 years old with stable Graves' hyperthyroidism. Some clones in this sample may be carry-over from other donors' samples. Each CDR3 is given with its conserved first and last residue. The order of the fields is J gene, D gene, clone size, V gene, CDR3 protein, CDR3 DNA. A D gene is named only where the DNA matches it firmly. The size of a clone is reported for some rows only, either as once, few or many, or as a class for expanded clones.

J: TRBJ1-1
D: .
size: many
V: TRBV20-1
CDR3: CSARVGGNTEAFF
DNA: TGCAGTGCTAGAGTAGGGGGGAACACTGAAGCTTTCTTT

J: TRBJ1-1
D: .
size: many
V: TRBV28
CDR3: CASSLMGAWGHMNTEAFF
DNA: TGTGCCAGCAGTTTAATGGGGGCCTGGGGGCACATGAACACTGAAGCTTTCTTT

J: TRBJ1-1
D: .
size: .
V: TRBV6-1
CDR3: CARPRGAGNTEAFF
DNA: TGTGCCAGGCCCCGGGGGGCGGGGAACACTGAAGCTTTCTTT

J: TRBJ2-7
D: .
size: many
V: TRBV5-1
CDR3: CASSLSGTYEQYF
DNA: TGCGCCAGCAGCTTGTCCGGAACCTACGAGCAGTACTTC

J: TRBJ2-7
D: .
size: many
V: TRBV2
CDR3: CASSFGIQESYEQYF
DNA: TGTGCCAGCAGCTTTGGTATACAGGAGTCCTACGAGCAGTACTTC

J: TRBJ1-5
D: .
size: few
V: TRBV12-3/TRBV12-4
CDR3: CASSLAQYQPQHF
DNA: TGTGCCAGCAGTTTAGCCCAATATCAGCCCCAGCATTTT

J: TRBJ2-4
D: TRBD1
size: .
V: TRBV12-3/TRBV12-4
CDR3: CASSLATGPKNIQYF
DNA: TGTGCCAGCAGTTTAGCGACAGGGCCCAAAAACATTCAGTACTTC

J: TRBJ2-2
D: .
size: many
V: TRBV11-2
CDR3: CASSLEFPGPNTGELFF
DNA: TGTGCCAGCAGCTTAGAATTCCCAGGCCCGAACACCGGGGAGCTGTTTTTT

J: TRBJ2-7
D: .
size: many
V: TRBV12-3/TRBV12-4
CDR3: CASSPAAISYEQYF
DNA: TGTGCCAGCAGTCCTGCTGCCATCTCCTACGAGCAGTACTTC

J: TRBJ1-6
D: .
size: few
V: TRBV6-1
CDR3: CASSETGSNSPLHF
DNA: TGTGCCAGCAGTGAAACAGGGAGTAATTCACCCCTCCACTTT

J: TRBJ2-6
D: TRBD2
size: .
V: TRBV24-1
CDR3: CATSDPGTSGGPSGANVLTF
DNA: TGTGCCACCAGTGATCCCGGGACTAGCGGGGGCCCCTCTGGGGCCAACGTCCTGACTTTC

J: TRBJ2-5
D: TRBD2
size: few
V: TRBV20-1
CDR3: CSARRLAGSQETQYF
DNA: TGCAGTGCTAGGCGACTAGCGGGTTCCCAAGAGACCCAGTACTTC

J: TRBJ2-6
D: .
size: many
V: TRBV29-1
CDR3: CSVEASGANVLTF
DNA: TGCAGCGTTGAGGCCTCTGGGGCCAACGTCCTGACTTTC

J: TRBJ1-1
D: .
size: .
V: TRBV30
CDR3: CAWSVRINTEAFF
DNA: TGTGCCTGGAGTGTTCGTATTAACACTGAAGCTTTCTTT